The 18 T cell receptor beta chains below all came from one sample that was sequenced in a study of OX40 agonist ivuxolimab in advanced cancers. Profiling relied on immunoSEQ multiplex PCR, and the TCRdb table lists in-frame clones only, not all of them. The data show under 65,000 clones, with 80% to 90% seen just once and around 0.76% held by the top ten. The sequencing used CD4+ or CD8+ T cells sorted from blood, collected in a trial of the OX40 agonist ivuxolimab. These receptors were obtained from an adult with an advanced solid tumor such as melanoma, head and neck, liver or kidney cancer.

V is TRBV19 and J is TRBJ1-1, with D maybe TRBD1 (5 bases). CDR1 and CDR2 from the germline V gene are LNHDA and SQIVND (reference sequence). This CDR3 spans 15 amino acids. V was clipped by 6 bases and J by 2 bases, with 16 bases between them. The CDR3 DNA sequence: TGTGCCAGTAGACCCCCGGGGACGGCTAACACTGAAGCTTTCTTT. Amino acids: CASRPPGTANTEAFF.

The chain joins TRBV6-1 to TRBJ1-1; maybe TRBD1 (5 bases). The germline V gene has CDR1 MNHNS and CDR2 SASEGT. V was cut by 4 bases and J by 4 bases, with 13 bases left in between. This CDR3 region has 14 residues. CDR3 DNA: TGTGCCAGCAGTGGGGGGGGGAGGGGCACTGAAGCTTTCTTT. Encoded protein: CASSGGGRGTEAFF.

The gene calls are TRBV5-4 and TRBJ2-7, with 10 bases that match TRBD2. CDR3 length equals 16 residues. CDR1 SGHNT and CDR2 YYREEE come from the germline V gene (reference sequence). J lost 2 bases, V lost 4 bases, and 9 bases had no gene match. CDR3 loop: CASSRTSSGSPYEQYF. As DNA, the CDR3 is TGTGCCAGCAGCCGAACCTCTAGCGGGAGCCCCTACGAGCAGTACTTC.

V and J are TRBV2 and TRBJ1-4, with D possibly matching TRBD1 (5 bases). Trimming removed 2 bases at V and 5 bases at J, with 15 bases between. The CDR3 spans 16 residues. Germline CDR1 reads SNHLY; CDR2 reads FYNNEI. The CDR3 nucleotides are TGTGCCAGCAGTGAAAGGCCGGGACGACCAAATGAAAAACTGTTTTTT. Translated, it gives CASSERPGRPNEKLFF. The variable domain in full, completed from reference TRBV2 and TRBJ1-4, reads EPEVTQTPSHQVTQMGQEVILRCVPISNHLYFYWYRQILGQKVEFLVSFYNNEISEKSEIFDDQFSVERPDGSNFTLKIRSTKLEDSAMYFCASSERPGRPNEKLFFGSGTQLSVL.

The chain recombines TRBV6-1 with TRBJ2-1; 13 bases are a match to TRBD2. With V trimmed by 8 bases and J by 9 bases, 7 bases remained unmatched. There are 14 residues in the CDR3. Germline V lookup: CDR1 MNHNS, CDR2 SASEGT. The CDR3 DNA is TGTGCCAGCTCAAGGACTAGCGGGAGAGGTGAGCAGTTCTTC. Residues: CASSRTSGRGEQFF.

The CDR3 bases are TGTGCCAGCAGTAACGGACTTACCGGCCGGGTCGAGCAGTACTTC. This encodes CASSNGLTGRVEQYF. The rearrangement links TRBV28 to TRBJ2-7; weak D call: TRBD2 (5 bases). The CDR3 contains 15 residues. The germline V gene has CDR1 MDHEN and CDR2 SYDVKM. Deletions cut 5 bases from V and 6 bases from J, with 20 bases between. The variable domain in full, with the rest retrieved from reference TRBV28 and TRBJ2-7, is DVKVTQSSRYLVKRTGEKVFLECVQDMDHENMFWYRQDPGLGLRLIYFSYDVKMKEKGDIPEGYSVSREKKERFSLILESASTNQTSMYLCASSNGLTGRVEQYFGPGTRLTVT.

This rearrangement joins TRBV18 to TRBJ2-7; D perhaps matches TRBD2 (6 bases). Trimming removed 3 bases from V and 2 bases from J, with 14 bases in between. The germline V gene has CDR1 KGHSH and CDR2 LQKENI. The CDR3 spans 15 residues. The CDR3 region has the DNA TGTGCCAGCTCACCGGGGGGAGCCAAAACCTACGAGCAGTACTTC. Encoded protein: CASSPGGAKTYEQYF. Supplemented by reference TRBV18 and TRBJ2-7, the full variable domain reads NAGVMQNPRHLVRRRGQEARLRCSPMKGHSHVYWYRQLPEEGLKFMVYLQKENIIDESGMPKERFSAEFPKEGPSILRIQQVVRGDSAAYFCASSPGGAKTYEQYFGPGTRLTVT.

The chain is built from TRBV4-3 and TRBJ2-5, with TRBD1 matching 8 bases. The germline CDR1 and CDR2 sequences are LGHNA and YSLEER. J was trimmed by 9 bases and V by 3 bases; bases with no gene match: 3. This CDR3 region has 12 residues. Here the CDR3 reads CASSQRQGPQYF. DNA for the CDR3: TGCGCCAGCAGCCAGAGACAGGGGCCCCAGTACTTC.

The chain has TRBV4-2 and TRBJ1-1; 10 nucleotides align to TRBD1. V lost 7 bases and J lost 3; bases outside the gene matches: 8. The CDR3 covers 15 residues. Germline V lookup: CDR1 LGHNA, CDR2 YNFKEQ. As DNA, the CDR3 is TGTGCCAGCAACCGACAGGGGGCAAGGGACACTGAAGCTTTCTTT. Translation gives CASNRQGARDTEAFF.

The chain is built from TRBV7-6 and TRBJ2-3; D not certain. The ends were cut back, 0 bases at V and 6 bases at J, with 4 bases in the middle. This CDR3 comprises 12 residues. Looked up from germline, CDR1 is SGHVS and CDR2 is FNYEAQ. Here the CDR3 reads CASSLALDTQYF. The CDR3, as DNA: TGTGCCAGCAGCTTAGCGTTGGATACGCAGTATTTT.

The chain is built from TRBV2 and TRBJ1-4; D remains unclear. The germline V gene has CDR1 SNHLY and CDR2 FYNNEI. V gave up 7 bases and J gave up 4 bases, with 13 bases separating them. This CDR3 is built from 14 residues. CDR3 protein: CASKMQAVNEKLFF. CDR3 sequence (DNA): TGTGCCAGCAAGATGCAGGCGGTTAATGAAAAACTGTTTTTT.

CDR3 sequence reads: CASSLWDHRDTQYF. DNA for the CDR3: TGTGCCAGCAGCTTATGGGACCATCGGGATACGCAGTATTTT. V is TRBV7-3 and J is TRBJ2-3; possibly TRBD1 or TRBD2 for D (5 bases each). Trimming stripped 2 bases from V and 6 bases from J, with 12 bases between. The germline V gene encodes CDR1 SGHTA and CDR2 FQGTGA. This CDR3 comprises 14 residues.

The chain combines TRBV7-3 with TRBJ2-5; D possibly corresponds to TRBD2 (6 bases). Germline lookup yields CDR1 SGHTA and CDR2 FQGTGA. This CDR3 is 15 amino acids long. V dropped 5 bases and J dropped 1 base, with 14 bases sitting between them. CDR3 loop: CASSRISGGQETQYF. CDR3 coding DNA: TGTGCCAGCAGCCGCATTAGCGGCGGCCAAGAGACCCAGTACTTC.

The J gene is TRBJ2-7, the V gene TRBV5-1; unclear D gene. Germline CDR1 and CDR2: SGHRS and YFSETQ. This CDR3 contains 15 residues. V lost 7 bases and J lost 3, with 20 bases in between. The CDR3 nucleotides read TGCGCCAGCTCAACTACCAGGCAAACTATCTACGAGCAGTACTTC. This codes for CASSTTRQTIYEQYF. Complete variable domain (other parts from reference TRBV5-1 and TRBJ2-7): KAGVTQTPRYLIKTRGQQVTLSCSPISGHRSVSWYQQTPGQGLQFLFEYFSETQRNKGNFPGRFSGRQFSNSRSEMNVSTLELGDSALYLCASSTTRQTIYEQYFGPGTRLTVT.

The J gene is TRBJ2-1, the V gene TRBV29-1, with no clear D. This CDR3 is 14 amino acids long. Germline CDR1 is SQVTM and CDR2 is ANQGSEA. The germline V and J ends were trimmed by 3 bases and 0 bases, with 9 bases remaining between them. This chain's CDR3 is CSVDVSASYNEQFF. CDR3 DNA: TGCAGCGTTGATGTGTCAGCCTCCTACAATGAGCAGTTCTTC.

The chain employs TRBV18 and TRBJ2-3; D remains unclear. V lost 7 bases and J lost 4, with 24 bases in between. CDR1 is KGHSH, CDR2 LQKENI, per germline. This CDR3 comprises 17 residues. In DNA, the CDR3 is TGTGCCAGCTTTTACTCTTTCTCACCTGGGTCCCCAGATACGCAGTATTTT. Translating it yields CASFYSFSPGSPDTQYF. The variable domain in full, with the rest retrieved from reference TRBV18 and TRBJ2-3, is NAGVMQNPRHLVRRRGQEARLRCSPMKGHSHVYWYRQLPEEGLKFMVYLQKENIIDESGMPKERFSAEFPKEGPSILRIQQVVRGDSAAYFCASFYSFSPGSPDTQYFGPGTRLTVL.

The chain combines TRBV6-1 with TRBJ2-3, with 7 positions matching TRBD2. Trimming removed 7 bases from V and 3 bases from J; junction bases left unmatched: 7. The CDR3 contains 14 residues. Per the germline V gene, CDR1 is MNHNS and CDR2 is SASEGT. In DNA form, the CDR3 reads TGTGCCAGCAAGGCGGGAGTAAGGACAGATACGCAGTATTTT. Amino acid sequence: CASKAGVRTDTQYF.

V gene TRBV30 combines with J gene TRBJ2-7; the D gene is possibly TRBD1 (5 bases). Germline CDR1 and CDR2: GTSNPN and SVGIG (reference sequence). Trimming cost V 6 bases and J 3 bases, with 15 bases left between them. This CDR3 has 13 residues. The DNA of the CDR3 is TGTGCCTGTAAGGGCACAGGTGACTACGAGCAGTACTTC. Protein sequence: CACKGTGDYEQYF. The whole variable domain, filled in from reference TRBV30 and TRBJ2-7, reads SQTIHQWPATLVQPVGSPLSLECTVEGTSNPNLYWYRQAAGRGLQLLFYSVGIGQISSEVPQNLSASRPQDRQFILSSKKLLLSDSGFYLCACKGTGDYEQYFGPGTRLTVT.